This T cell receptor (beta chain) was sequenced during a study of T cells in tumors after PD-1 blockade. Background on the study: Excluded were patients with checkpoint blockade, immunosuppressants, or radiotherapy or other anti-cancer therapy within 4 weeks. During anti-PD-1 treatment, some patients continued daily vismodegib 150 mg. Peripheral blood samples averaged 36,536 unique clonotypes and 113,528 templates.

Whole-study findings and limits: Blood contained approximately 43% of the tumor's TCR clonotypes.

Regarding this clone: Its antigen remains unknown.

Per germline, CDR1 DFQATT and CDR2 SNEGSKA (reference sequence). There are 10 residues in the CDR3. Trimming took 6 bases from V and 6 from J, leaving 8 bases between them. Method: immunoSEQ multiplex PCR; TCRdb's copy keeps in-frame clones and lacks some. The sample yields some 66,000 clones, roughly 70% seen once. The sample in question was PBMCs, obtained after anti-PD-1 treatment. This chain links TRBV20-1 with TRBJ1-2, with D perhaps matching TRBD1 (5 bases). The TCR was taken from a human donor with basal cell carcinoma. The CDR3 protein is CSAQQDGYTF. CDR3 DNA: TGCAGTGCACAACAGGATGGCTACACCTTC.